This T cell receptor beta chain is from a study of naive and memory T cell subsets. Study outcomes and limitations: From naive to CM, EM and EMRA, diversity decreased and Gini increased.

V was trimmed by 1 base and J by 4 bases, leaving 11 bases between them. Germline lookup yields CDR1 SGHTA and CDR2 FQGNSA. CDR3 length equals 14 residues. Two oligonucleotides, mixed equimolar, formed the beta constant-region primer covering TRBC1 and TRBC2. Ligated cDNA was amplified by four rounds of PCR with nested alpha and beta constant-region primers and SP2. TCRdb passed the UMI-ligation and nested PCR reads through MiXCR, listing each CDR3 protein once. The top ten clones hold about 20% of a sample with 20,000 to 25,000 distinct CDR3 sequences, more than 7% of them seen once. Points on this clonotype: The antigen remains unidentified.

V is TRBV7-2 and J is TRBJ2-7; D unresolved. This TCR was sampled from a human donor in good health. The specimen sequenced was central memory CD8+ T cells from blood. CDR3 DNA sequence: TGTGCCAGCAGCTTAGGTGCCACTACTTACGAGCAGTACTTC. Protein: CASSLGATTYEQYF.